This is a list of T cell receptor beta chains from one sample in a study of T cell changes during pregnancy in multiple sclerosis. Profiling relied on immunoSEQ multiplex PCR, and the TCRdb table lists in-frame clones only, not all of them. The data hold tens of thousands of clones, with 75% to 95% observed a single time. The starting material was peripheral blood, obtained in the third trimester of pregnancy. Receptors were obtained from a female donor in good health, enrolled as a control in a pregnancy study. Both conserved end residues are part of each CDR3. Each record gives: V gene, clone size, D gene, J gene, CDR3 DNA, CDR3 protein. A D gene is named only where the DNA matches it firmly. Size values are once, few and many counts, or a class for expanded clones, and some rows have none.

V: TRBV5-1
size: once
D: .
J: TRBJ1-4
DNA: TGCGCCAGCAGCCCCGGGGGGGGTGGTGAAAAACTGTTTTTT
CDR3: CASSPGGGGEKLFF

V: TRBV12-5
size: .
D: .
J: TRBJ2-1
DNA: TGTGCTAGTGTCCATAGCTCCTACAATGAGCAGTTCTTC
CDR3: CASVHSSYNEQFF

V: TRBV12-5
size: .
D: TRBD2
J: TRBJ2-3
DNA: TGTGCTAGTGGTTTAGCCGCGACTAGCGGGGGCACAGATACGCAGTATTTT
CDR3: CASGLAATSGGTDTQYF

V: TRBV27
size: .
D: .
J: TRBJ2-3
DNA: TGTGCCAGCAGTTTACCCGGGAGTATAACAGATACGCAGTATTTT
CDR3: CASSLPGSITDTQYF

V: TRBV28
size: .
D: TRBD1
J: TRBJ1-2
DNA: TGTGCCAGCAGTATGGACAGGGGGGTCTATGGCTACACCTTC
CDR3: CASSMDRGVYGYTF

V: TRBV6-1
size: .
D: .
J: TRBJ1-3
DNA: TGTGCCAGCATTTTCGGTAGCGGAAACACCATATATTTT
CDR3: CASIFGSGNTIYF

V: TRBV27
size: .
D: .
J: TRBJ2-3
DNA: TGTGCCAGCAGTCCCCTACTTTCAAATACGCAGTATTTT
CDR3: CASSPLLSNTQYF

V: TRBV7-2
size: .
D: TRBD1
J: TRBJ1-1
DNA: TGTGCCAGCAGACACCACCCCGGGGACAGCACTGAAGCTTTCTTT
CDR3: CASRHHPGDSTEAFF

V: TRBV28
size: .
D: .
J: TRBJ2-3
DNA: TGTGCCAGCAGTCTACGTACCACAGATACGCAGTATTTT
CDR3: CASSLRTTDTQYF

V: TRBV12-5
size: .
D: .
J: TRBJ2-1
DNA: TGTGCTAGTGGTTCCTTGGGAGGTGAGCAGTTCTTC
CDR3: CASGSLGGEQFF

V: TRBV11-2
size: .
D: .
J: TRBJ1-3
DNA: TGTGCCAGCAGCTTGAACCAGCGAGGCAACACCATATATTTT
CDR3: CASSLNQRGNTIYF

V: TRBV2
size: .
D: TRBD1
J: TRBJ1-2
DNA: TGTGCCAGCAGTGAACTCGGGACAGGGAACGGCTACACCTTC
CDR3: CASSELGTGNGYTF

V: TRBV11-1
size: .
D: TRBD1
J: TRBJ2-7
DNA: TGTGCCAGCAGCCCCCGGGACAGGGGTCGGTACGAGCAGTACTTC
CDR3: CASSPRDRGRYEQYF

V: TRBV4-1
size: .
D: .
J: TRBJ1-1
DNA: TGCGCCAGCAGCCAATCTACGAACACTGAAGCTTTCTTT
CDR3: CASSQSTNTEAFF

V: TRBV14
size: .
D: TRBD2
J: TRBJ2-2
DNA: TGTGCCAGCAGCCAAACTAGCGGGGCGGACCTGACTCAGAACACCGGGGAGCTGTTTTTT
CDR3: CASSQTSGADLTQNTGELFF

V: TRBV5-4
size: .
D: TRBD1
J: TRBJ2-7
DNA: TGTGCCAGCAGCGGAGAACAGGGGGGTCGCTACGAGCAGTACTTC
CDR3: CASSGEQGGRYEQYF

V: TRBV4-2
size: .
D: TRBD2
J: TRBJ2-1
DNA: TGTGCCAGCAGCCAGTCCCCTAGCGGGGGGGGGTACAATGAGCAGTTCTTC
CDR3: CASSQSPSGGGYNEQFF

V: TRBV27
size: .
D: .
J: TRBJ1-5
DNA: TGTGCCAGCAGTTTAAGCGTCAATCAGCCCCAGCATTTT
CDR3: CASSLSVNQPQHF

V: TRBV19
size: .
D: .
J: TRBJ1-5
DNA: TGTGCCAGTAGTATAGATAGTTGGAGCAATCAGCCCCAGCATTTT
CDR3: CASSIDSWSNQPQHF

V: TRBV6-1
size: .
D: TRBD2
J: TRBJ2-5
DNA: TGTGCCAGCAGTTCTAGCGGGGCAGCCCAGTACTTC
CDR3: CASSSSGAAQYF

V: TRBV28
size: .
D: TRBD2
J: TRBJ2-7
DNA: TGTGCCAGCAGTTTCCCCGGGGGAGGGGACTACGAGCAGTACTTC
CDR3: CASSFPGGGDYEQYF

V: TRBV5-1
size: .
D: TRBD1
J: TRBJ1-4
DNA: TGCGCCAGCAGCTCGGGACAGTCTAATGAAAAACTGTTTTTT
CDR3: CASSSGQSNEKLFF

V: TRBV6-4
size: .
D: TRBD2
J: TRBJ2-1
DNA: TGTGCCAGCAGTGACGGAGCGGGGGCCAATAATGAGCAGTTCTTC
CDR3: CASSDGAGANNEQFF

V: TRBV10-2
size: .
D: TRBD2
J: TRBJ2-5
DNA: TGCGCCAGCATGTTAGCGGGGTTCCAAGAGACCCAGTACTTC
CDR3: CASMLAGFQETQYF

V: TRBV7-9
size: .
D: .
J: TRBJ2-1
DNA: TGTGCCAGCAGCTCCGCAGGTGGGAGGTGGGATGAGCAGTTCTTC
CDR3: CASSSAGGRWDEQFF

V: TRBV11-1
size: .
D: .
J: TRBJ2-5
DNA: TGTGCCAGCAGCTTGCCGGGAAATGGGGACCAGTACTTC
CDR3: CASSLPGNGDQYF

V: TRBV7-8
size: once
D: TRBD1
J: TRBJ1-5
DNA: TGTGCCAGCAGCCTAGGGACAGGGTATAAGCCCCAGCATTTT
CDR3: CASSLGTGYKPQHF

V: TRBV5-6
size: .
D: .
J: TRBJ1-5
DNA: TGTGCCAGCAGCCTAGGGGGGGGCGCGAGTCAGCCCCAGCATTTT
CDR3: CASSLGGGASQPQHF

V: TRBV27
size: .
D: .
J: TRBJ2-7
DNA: TGTGCCAGCAGTTTGGGGCTAGATGTCTACGAGCAGTACTTC
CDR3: CASSLGLDVYEQYF

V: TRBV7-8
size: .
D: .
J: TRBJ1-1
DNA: TGTGCCAGCAGCAAAGTCCGGGGGGCGCCTGAAGCTTTCTTT
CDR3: CASSKVRGAPEAFF

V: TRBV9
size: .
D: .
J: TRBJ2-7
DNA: TGTGCCAGCAGCGCCAGCTCCTACGAGCAGTACTTC
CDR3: CASSASSYEQYF

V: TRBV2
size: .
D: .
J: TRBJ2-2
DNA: TGTGCCAGCAGTGTGAGGCCACCGGCGAACACCGGGGAGCTGTTTTTT
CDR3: CASSVRPPANTGELFF

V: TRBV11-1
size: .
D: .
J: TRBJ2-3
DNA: TGTGCCAGCAGCTCTACTAGGATGACAGATACGCAGTATTTT
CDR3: CASSSTRMTDTQYF

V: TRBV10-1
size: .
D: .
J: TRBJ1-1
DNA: TGCGCCAGCAGTGAGGGCACGACGGGTACTGAAGCTTTCTTT
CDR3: CASSEGTTGTEAFF

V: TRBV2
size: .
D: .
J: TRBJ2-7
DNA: TGTGCCAGCAGTGATCAGGACTCTCCGTACGAGCAGTACTTC
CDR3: CASSDQDSPYEQYF

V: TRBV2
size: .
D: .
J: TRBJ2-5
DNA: TGTGCCAGCAGTCCAAGCTTCGGAGAGACCCAGTACTTC
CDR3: CASSPSFGETQYF

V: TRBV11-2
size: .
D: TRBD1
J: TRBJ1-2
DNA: TGTGCCAGCAGCTCAGGACAGGGCCGATATGGCTACACCTTC
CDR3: CASSSGQGRYGYTF

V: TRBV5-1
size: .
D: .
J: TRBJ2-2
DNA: TGCGCCAGCAGCTTGGGTCAGGGGACCGGGGAGCTGTTTTTT
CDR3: CASSLGQGTGELFF

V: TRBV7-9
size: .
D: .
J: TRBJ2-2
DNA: TGTGCCAGCAGCTTAGGAACCCTAGCCACCGGGGAGCTGTTTTTT
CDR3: CASSLGTLATGELFF

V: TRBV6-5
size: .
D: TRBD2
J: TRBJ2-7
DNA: TGTGCCAGCAGTTACTCGGTTGGACTAGCGGGAGGCGAGCAGTACTTC
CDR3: CASSYSVGLAGGEQYF

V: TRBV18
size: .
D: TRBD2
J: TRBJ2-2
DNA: TGTGCCAGCTCACCGCGCATGGGACTAGCGGGAATACCCGGGGAGCTGTTTTTT
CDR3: CASSPRMGLAGIPGELFF

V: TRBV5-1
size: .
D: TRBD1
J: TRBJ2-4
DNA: TGCGCCAGCAGCTTGGTCGCCGGGGACAGCTTAAACATTCAGTACTTC
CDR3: CASSLVAGDSLNIQYF

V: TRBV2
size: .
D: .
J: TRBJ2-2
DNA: TGTGCCAGCACTTTACTAGCGAACACCGGGGAGCTGTTTTTT
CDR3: CASTLLANTGELFF